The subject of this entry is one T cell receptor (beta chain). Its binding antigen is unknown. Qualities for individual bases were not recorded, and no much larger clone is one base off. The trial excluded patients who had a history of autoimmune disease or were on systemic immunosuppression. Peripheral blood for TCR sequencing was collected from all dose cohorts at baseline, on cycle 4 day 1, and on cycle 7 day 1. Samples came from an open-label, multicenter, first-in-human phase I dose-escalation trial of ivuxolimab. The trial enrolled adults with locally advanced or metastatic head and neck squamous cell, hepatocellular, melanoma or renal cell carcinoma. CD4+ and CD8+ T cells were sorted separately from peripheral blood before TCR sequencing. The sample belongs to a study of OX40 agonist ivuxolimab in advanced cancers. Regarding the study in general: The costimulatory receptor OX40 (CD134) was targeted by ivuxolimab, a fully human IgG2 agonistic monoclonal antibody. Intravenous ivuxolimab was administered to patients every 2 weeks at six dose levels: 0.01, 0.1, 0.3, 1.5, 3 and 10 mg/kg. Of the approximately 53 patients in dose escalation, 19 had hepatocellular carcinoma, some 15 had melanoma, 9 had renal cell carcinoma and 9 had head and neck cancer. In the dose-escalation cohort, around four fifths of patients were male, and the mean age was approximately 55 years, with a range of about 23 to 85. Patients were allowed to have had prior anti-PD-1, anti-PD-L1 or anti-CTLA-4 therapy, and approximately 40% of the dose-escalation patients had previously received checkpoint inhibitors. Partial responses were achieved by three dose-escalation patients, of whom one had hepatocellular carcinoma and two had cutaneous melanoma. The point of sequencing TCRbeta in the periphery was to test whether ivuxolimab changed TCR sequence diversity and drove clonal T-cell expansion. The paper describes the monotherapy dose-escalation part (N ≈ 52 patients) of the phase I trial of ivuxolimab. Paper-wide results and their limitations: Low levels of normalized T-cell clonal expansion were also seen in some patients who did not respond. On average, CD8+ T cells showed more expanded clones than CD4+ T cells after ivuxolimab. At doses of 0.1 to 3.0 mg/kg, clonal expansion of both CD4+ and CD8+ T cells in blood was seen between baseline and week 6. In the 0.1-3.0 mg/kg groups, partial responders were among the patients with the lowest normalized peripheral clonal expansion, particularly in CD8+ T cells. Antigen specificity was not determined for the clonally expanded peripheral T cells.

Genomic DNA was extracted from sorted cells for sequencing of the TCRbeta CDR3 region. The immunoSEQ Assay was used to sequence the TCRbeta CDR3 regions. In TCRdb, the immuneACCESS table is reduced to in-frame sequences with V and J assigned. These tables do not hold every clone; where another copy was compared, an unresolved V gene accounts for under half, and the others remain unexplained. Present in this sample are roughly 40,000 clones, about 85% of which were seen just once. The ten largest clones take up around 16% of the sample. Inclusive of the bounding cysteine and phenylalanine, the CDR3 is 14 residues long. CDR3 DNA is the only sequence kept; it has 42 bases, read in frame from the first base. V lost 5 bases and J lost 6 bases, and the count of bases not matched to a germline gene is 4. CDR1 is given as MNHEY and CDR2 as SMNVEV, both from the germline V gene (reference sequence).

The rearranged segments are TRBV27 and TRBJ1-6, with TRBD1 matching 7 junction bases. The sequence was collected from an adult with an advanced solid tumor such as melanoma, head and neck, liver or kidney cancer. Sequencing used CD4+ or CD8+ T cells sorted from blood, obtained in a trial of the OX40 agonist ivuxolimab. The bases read TGTGCCAGCAGTCCGCGACAGGGTAATTCACCCCTCCACTTT. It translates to CASSPRQGNSPLHF.